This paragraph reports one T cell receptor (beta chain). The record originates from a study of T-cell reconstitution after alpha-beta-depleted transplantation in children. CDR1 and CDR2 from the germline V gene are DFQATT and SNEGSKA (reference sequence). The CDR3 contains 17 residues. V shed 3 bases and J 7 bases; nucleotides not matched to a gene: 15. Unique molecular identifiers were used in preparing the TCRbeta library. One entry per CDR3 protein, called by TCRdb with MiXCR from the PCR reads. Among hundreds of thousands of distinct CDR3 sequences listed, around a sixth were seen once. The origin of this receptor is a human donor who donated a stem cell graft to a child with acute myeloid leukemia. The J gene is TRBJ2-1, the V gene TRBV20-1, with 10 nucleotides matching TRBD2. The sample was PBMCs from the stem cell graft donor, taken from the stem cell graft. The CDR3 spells CSASGRGERGGVNEQFF. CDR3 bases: TGCAGTGCTAGTGGTAGAGGCGAGCGGGGGGGAGTAAATGAGCAGTTCTTC.